The sequence of this TCR beta chain was determined in a study of breast tumors, draining lymph nodes, adjacent tissues listed by TCRdb under 2016. For the study in its entirety: In breast cancer patients, the study compared the TCR beta repertoires of tumor, adjacent nontumor tissue and axillary lymph nodes. The study was designed to assess the relationships and possible T-cell exchange between tumor, surrounding tissue and draining lymph node repertoires in human breast cancer.

This clonotype was counted at least ten times. The antigen this receptor binds is unknown. Per-base qualities were not stored, and no clone one base away is much larger. Lymph node samples came from the axillary draining lymph nodes of breast cancer patients. The germline V gene (reference sequence) sets CDR1 to MNHEY and CDR2 to SMNVEV. The CDR3 numbers 13 residues from cysteine through phenylalanine. Just CDR3 DNA is preserved here, 39 bases in frame from base 1. Trimming takes 5 bases off V and 4 bases off J; junction bases not matched to a gene: 1. The study at large found these results: Tumor T-cell repertoires showed less diversity than lymph node repertoires and more diversity than nontumor tissue repertoires, and tumor T-cell repertoires showed preferential V and J gene usage. The data were considered consistent with most tumor T cells being derived from the lymph node and subsequently expanding within tumor tissue. The similarity between tumor and nontumor tissue repertoires was significantly greater in luminal-like breast cancer than in basal-like breast cancer. The conclusion that tumor T cells originate in lymph nodes was framed as consistent with a hypothesis rather than directly demonstrated.

Sequencing was performed on an Illumina HiSeq 2000. TCR beta chain libraries were generated through multiplex PCR amplification. High-throughput sequencing was used to analyze the amplified TCR beta chain products. TCRdb itself trimmed the public reads at Q25 with fastp, ran MiXCR and retained productive beta chains. Rows merge per CDR3 protein into single entries with the most common DNA and genes. This sample is represented by about 140,000 distinct CDR3 sequences; roughly 33% of them were singletons. The ten largest account for around 2.5% of the sample. This clonotype was sampled from a female donor with breast cancer. Some clones in this sample may be carry-over from other donors' samples. Recombination connected TRBV27 to TRBJ1-2, with TRBD1 identical over 10 junction bases. Sequences were obtained from axillary lymph node tissue. Here is the DNA: TGTGCCAGCAGTCGGACAGGGGGCTATGGCTACACCTTC. It encodes CASSRTGGYGYTF.